These 10 T cell receptor beta chains originate from one sample sequenced in a study of T-cell reconstitution after alpha-beta-depleted transplantation in children. Unique molecular identifiers featured in how the TCRbeta library was prepared. TCRdb reprocessed the PCR reads with MiXCR, giving one entry per CDR3 protein. The profile shows about 540,000 distinct CDR3 sequences, 25% to 30% of them singletons. Sequenced here: PBMCs, sampled before TCRalphabeta/CD19-depleted stem cell transplant. The origin of the receptors is a boy in the first two years of life with Wiskott-Aldrich syndrome, due to receive a stem cell transplant.

This clonotype has more than one count but fewer than ten. This chain links TRBV12-3 or TRBV12-4 with TRBJ2-3; a weak D match, TRBD2 (5 bases). Trimming left V 6 bases short and J 8 bases short, with 18 bases between. The CDR3 contains 14 residues. CDR3 in amino acids: CASRSTTGSRTQYF. The CDR3 DNA follows: TGTGCCAGCAGATCAACGACGGGATCCCGTACGCAGTATTTT.

V usage is TRBV5-1 and J usage is TRBJ2-1; a weak D match, TRBD1 (6 bases). The CDR3 spans 18 residues. V lost 0 bases, J lost 8 bases, and 24 bases lay in between. Per the germline V gene, CDR1 is SGHRS and CDR2 is YFSETQ. CDR3 in amino acids: CASSLARGGTSPIDEQFF. In DNA form, the CDR3 reads TGCGCCAGCAGCTTGGCCCGGGGTGGGACATCCCCGATCGATGAGCAGTTCTTC.

The chain uses TRBV7-2 and TRBJ1-6, with TRBD1 as a possible D gene (6 bases). CDR3 length equals 12 residues. The germline V gene has CDR1 SGHTA and CDR2 FQGNSA. The V gene lost 5 bases and the J gene lost 11 bases, with 10 bases spanning the gap. The CDR3 coding sequence is TGTGCCAGCAGCCCACAGGGCCCACCCCTCCACTTT. Translated: CASSPQGPPLHF.

The V gene is TRBV7-3, the J gene TRBJ2-3; TRBD1 might be the D (6 bases). V shed 0 bases and J shed 2 bases, with 12 bases lying between them. CDR3 length: 16 residues. CDR1 is SGHTA and CDR2 is FQGTGA in the germline V gene. CDR3 sequence (DNA): TGTGCCAGCAGCTTAACAGGGGACACCCTCACAGATACGCAGTATTTT. Translating it yields CASSLTGDTLTDTQYF.

The chain carries TRBV2 and TRBJ1-5; 7 nucleotides match TRBD1. Germline loops: CDR1 SNHLY, CDR2 FYNNEI. The CDR3 totals 14 residues. The V and J ends lost 2 bases and 3 bases, in that order; junction bases with no gene match: 1. The CDR3 nucleotides are TGTGCCAGCAGTGAAACAGGGGTCAATCAGCCCCAGCATTTT. Translated, it gives CASSETGVNQPQHF.

The rearrangement links TRBV2 to TRBJ1-1, with 7 nucleotides matching TRBD1. CDR1 and CDR2 from the germline V gene are SNHLY and FYNNEI. After removal of 9 bases from V and 1 base from J, the junction contained 5 bases not matched to a gene. The CDR3 runs 13 residues. Written as DNA, the CDR3 is TGTGCCAGTACGGGACAGAAGAACACTGAAGCTTTCTTT. Translation: CASTGQKNTEAFF.

This rearrangement joins TRBV5-1 to TRBJ2-7, with TRBD2 matching over 13 bases. Germline V gene sequence: CDR1 SGHRS, CDR2 YFSETQ. The trim removed 0 bases at V and 7 bases at J, leaving 4 bases unmatched. The CDR3 runs to 15 residues. This CDR3 reads CASSLGTSGRREQYF. The CDR3 DNA reads as TGCGCCAGCAGCTTGGGGACTAGCGGGAGACGGGAGCAGTACTTC.

The genes are TRBV5-5 and TRBJ2-7, with 10 positions matching TRBD1. The CDR3 runs to 16 residues. The germline V gene encodes CDR1 SGHKS and CDR2 YYEKEE (reference sequence). The junction had 16 bases not matched to a gene; V was cut back by 7 bases and J by 6 bases. The CDR3 protein is CASGSIPGQGLSEQYF. CDR3 DNA: TGTGCCAGCGGATCGATACCGGGACAGGGGCTCAGCGAGCAGTACTTC.

This chain links TRBV18 with TRBJ2-1, with 7 bases that match TRBD1. This CDR3 spans 16 amino acids. Germline values: CDR1 KGHSH, CDR2 LQKENI. The V and J ends lost 6 bases and 3 bases, in that order; junction bases with no gene match: 11. The CDR3 is CASSHRQGEVYNEQFF. Here the CDR3 DNA reads TGTGCCAGCTCTCACAGACAGGGTGAGGTCTACAATGAGCAGTTCTTC.

The table lists this clonotype with a few counts. The V and J genes are TRBV5-6 and TRBJ1-1; the D is unclear. In germline, CDR1 is SGHDT, CDR2 YYEEEE. Trimming pared 2 bases from V and 5 bases from J, leaving 13 bases between. The CDR3 length is 14 residues. The CDR3 spells CASSFGGGGTEAFF. The CDR3, as DNA: TGTGCCAGCAGCTTTGGAGGCGGAGGAACTGAAGCTTTCTTT.